The rows below give T cell receptor beta chains drawn from one sample of a study of beta chain features in type 1 diabetes. Sequencing was performed with immunoSEQ multiplex PCR; in TCRdb, only in-frame clones are kept and a portion is missing. The data contain under 250,000 clones, roughly 14% of them seen just once; the ten biggest clones take up about 0.03%. Input material: naive CD4+ T cells from blood. These TCRs come from a woman between 40 and 50 years old in good health. CDR3s leave out the opening cysteine and the closing phenylalanine or tryptophan. Clone size, where shown, is once, few, many, or a class for clones that have expanded.

clone_size,v_call,cdr3_aa
few,TRBV7-2,ASSLGYLAGGYNEQF
NA,TRBV19,ASGSSGGSGETQY
few,TRBV27,ASSFPSAGNTEAF
NA,TRBV6-1,ASSEGQGGQPQH
few,TRBV6-5,ASSSRTGEGYGYT
few,TRBV7-8,ASSLRGQSSYEQY
few,TRBV18,ASSTTGSDTEAF
NA,TRBV18,ASSRQRETQY
few,TRBV6-5,ASRTQKVGNTEAF
NA,TRBV2,ASTSRGGYGYT
NA,TRBV18,ASSPPGLEHKFDTQY
NA,TRBV7-2,ASSLWGPGNQPQH
few,TRBV5-6,ASKGTSGGAWDEQF
few,TRBV18,ASSPRTSTYNEQF
NA,TRBV5-1,ASSGQGTDTQY
few,TRBV4-1,ASSHRDMGNQPQH
NA,TRBV18,ASSPTGGVRD
NA,TRBV18,ASSPTGGPEIDTQY
NA,TRBV14,ASSPRLVPTTDTQY
NA,TRBV5-1,ASSFGLQGPLYGYT
few,TRBV27,ASRPSGGGYGYT
NA,TRBV19,ASREGASNQPQH
NA,TRBV12-5,ASGLGHSNTEAF
NA,TRBV4-3,ASSQGGVPAGDTQY
NA,TRBV4-3,ASSQDRGLAGGRGVTDTQY
many,TRBV7-9,ASTVGLADTQY
few,TRBV18,ASLAVGPGSNTEAF
few,TRBV10-3,AISERDRGGYT